This entry concerns a single T cell receptor beta chain. 60 Vbeta and 13 Jbeta primers were used in PCR. This table comes from immunoSEQ multiplex PCR, and its TCRdb copy is limited to in-frame clones, with some not included. This sample has around 130,000 clones; approximately 80% occur once, and the top ten carry 1%. The sample comes from a study of cytomegalovirus exposure and HLA in healthy donors. The CDR3 extends over 16 amino acids. Per germline, CDR1 SNHLY and CDR2 FYNNEI. With 3 bases clipped from V and 6 bases from J, the junction kept 8 bases outside the gene matches. This TCR came from a man aged 40-49 years in good health and CMV-seronegative. The J gene is TRBJ2-3, the V gene TRBV2; 11 bases match TRBD2. Sequencing was done on a sample of PBMCs. DNA of the CDR3: TGTGCCAGCAGTGAGGGTGAACTAGCGGGGGCCGATACGCAGTATTTT. As protein: CASSEGELAGADTQYF. Looking up the rest from reference TRBV2 and TRBJ2-3 gives the full variable domain: EPEVTQTPSHQVTQMGQEVILRCVPISNHLYFYWYRQILGQKVEFLVSFYNNEISEKSEIFDDQFSVERPDGSNFTLKIRSTKLEDSAMYFCASSEGELAGADTQYFGPGTRLTVL.